This TCR beta chain originates from a study of cytomegalovirus exposure and HLA in healthy donors. The PCR used 60 Vbeta and 13 Jbeta primers. Repertoires were generated with immunoSEQ multiplex PCR, while TCRdb's copy carries only in-frame clones and drops some. The repertoire holds over 150,000 clones, with roughly three quarters as singletons. The germline gives CDR1 MNHEY, CDR2 SMNVEV (reference sequence). After removal of 8 bases from V and 6 bases from J, the junction contained 10 bases not matched to a gene. The CDR3 has 14 amino acids. Sequenced input: PBMCs. The J gene is TRBJ2-1, the V gene TRBV27; 7 nucleotides match TRBD2. This TCR was recovered from a man aged 25-40 years in good health and CMV-seropositive. The CDR3 loop reads CASGGDSRVNEQFF. CDR3 DNA sequence: TGTGCCAGCGGGGGGGACTCAAGGGTCAATGAGCAGTTCTTC.